The next 19 T cell receptor beta chains were all read from a single sample in a study of CD4+ T cells in melanoma. Sequencing was performed with immunoSEQ multiplex PCR; in TCRdb, only in-frame clones are kept and a portion is missing. There are over 100,000 clones in the sample; about 90% occur only once, and 2.5% to 3.5% lies in the top ten. The specimen sequenced was peripheral blood. These receptors were obtained from a human donor with melanoma.

This sequence joins TRBV27 and TRBJ2-4; TRBD2 matches at 8 bases. The V gene end was trimmed by 3 bases and the J gene end by 1 base; junction bases not matched to a gene: 11. The CDR3 is 18 amino acids. Germline values: CDR1 MNHEY, CDR2 SMNVEV (reference sequence). CDR3 in DNA: TGTGCCAGCAGTTTCATAGCGGGACTGGGAGGGGCCAAAAACATTCAGTACTTC. As protein: CASSFIAGLGGAKNIQYF.

As DNA, the CDR3 is TGTGCCAGTAGTATATCCCTAGCGGGGCCGTACCAAGAGACCCAGTACTTC. This encodes CASSISLAGPYQETQYF. V gene TRBV19 combines with J gene TRBJ2-5; 9 bases line up with TRBD2. The CDR3 totals 17 residues. Germline V gene data show CDR1 as LNHDA and CDR2 as SQIVND (reference sequence). After removal of 2 bases from V and 0 bases from J, the junction contained 7 bases not matched to a gene. The full variable domain, rest sourced from reference TRBV19 and TRBJ2-5, is DGGITQSPKYLFRKEGQNVTLSCEQNLNHDAMYWYRQDPGQGLRLIYYSQIVNDFQKGDIAEGYSVSREKKESFPLTVTSAQKNPTAFYLCASSISLAGPYQETQYFGPGTRLLVL.

V usage is TRBV19 and J usage is TRBJ1-2; D might be TRBD1 (6 bases). CDR1 and CDR2 from the germline V gene are LNHDA and SQIVND (reference sequence). The CDR3 is 13 residues long. Trimming removed 3 bases from V and 5 bases from J, with 10 bases in between. The CDR3 loop reads CASSMKGEYGYTF. The DNA of the CDR3 is TGTGCCAGTAGTATGAAGGGGGAATATGGCTACACCTTC.

The V gene is TRBV19, the J gene TRBJ2-3; the match to TRBD1 covers 8 bases. Germline V gives CDR1 LNHDA, CDR2 SQIVND (reference sequence). The CDR3 extends over 15 amino acids. The trim removed 1 base at V and 4 bases at J, leaving 4 bases unmatched. The CDR3, as DNA: TGTGCCAGTAGTATAGGCCAGGGGGCGGCAGATACGCAGTATTTT. Its translation: CASSIGQGAADTQYF.

The chain joins TRBV16 to TRBJ2-1; 10 bases line up with TRBD2. The CDR3 contains 16 residues. V trimming: 1 base; J trimming: 8 bases; junction bases outside the gene matches: 8. The germline V gene encodes CDR1 KGHSY and CDR2 FQNENV. The CDR3 nucleotides are TGTGCCAGCAGCCAATGGGGGACTAGCGCAAGCGATGAGCAGTTCTTC. It translates to CASSQWGTSASDEQFF.

The chain combines TRBV2 with TRBJ1-2; weak D call: TRBD1 (6 bases). This CDR3 is built from 13 residues. Trimming cost V 8 bases and J 8 bases, with 18 bases left between them. Germline CDR1 and CDR2: SNHLY and FYNNEI. This chain's CDR3 is CASRRETGFGYTF. The CDR3 nucleotides are TGTGCCAGCCGGAGAGAGACAGGTTTCGGCTACACCTTC.

The sample holds one count of this clone. This chain links TRBV28 with TRBJ1-4; no clear D gene. Trimming pared 5 bases from V and 4 bases from J, leaving 11 bases between. The CDR3 covers 14 residues. Per the germline V gene, CDR1 is MDHEN and CDR2 is SYDVKM. CDR3 DNA sequence: TGTGCCAGCAGTCTCCCCGCCCTTAATGAAAAACTGTTTTTT. This translates into CASSLPALNEKLFF.

Of note for this clone: This CDR3 is also generated by other DNA sequences in the sample. The chain is built from TRBV6-5 and TRBJ1-5; TRBD1 matches at 8 bases. V lost 6 bases to trimming and J lost 7 bases; unmatched junction nucleotides: 8. CDR1 is MNHEY, CDR2 SVGAGI, per germline. The CDR3 spans 14 residues. The CDR3 sequence: CASSLGQGRQPQHF. In nucleotides, the CDR3 is TGTGCCAGCAGCCTCGGACAGGGCCGGCAGCCCCAGCATTTT.

This sequence joins TRBV5-1 and TRBJ2-7; the match to TRBD1 covers 8 bases. The CDR3 is made up of 16 amino acids. The trim removed 3 bases at V and 1 base at J, leaving 9 bases unmatched. Germline loops: CDR1 SGHRS, CDR2 YFSETQ. CDR3 residues: CASSSGQGGVSYEQYF. DNA for the CDR3: TGCGCCAGCAGCTCCGGACAGGGTGGGGTATCCTACGAGCAGTACTTC.

In this sample, this clone turned up a few times. The gene calls are TRBV11-2 and TRBJ2-3, with D maybe TRBD2 (5 bases). V lost 4 bases and J lost 2, with 16 bases in between. The CDR3 loop spans 16 amino acids. Per germline, CDR1 SGHAT and CDR2 FQNNGV. CDR3 coding DNA: TGTGCCAGCAGCTCCTCGGTGGAGGTGGCCACAGATACGCAGTATTTT. Its protein is CASSSSVEVATDTQYF.

The chain employs TRBV28 and TRBJ2-6; D is ambiguous. V was trimmed by 3 bases and J by 1 base, leaving 10 bases between them. CDR3 length: 16 amino acids. CDR1 MDHEN and CDR2 SYDVKM come from the germline V gene. In DNA form, the CDR3 reads TGTGCCAGCAGTTTTGATGAGTCGTCTGGGGCCAACGTCCTGACTTTC. It encodes CASSFDESSGANVLTF.

The chain combines TRBV5-1 with TRBJ2-5; a weak D match, TRBD2 (7 bases). V was clipped by 3 bases and J by 5 bases, with 17 bases between them. Germline V gene lookup returns CDR1 SGHRS and CDR2 YFSETQ. The CDR3 spans 15 residues. As DNA, the CDR3 is TGCGCCAGCAGCTACCTGGGGGGGCCCCGGGAGACCCAGTACTTC. Protein: CASSYLGGPRETQYF.

This chain uses TRBV28 with TRBJ2-7; 8 nucleotides line up with TRBD1. Germline CDR1 and CDR2: MDHEN and SYDVKM. With V trimmed by 6 bases and J by 6 bases, 4 bases remained unmatched. The CDR3 spans 12 residues. The CDR3 protein is CASRTGDAEQYF. CDR3 nucleotide sequence: TGTGCCAGCAGGACAGGGGACGCCGAGCAGTACTTC.

The CDR3: CAWSRDRDTEAFF. CDR3 bases: TGTGCCTGGAGCCGGGACAGGGACACTGAAGCTTTCTTT. The chain links TRBV30 to TRBJ1-1; 9 bases agree with TRBD1. CDR3 size: 13 residues. The germline gives CDR1 GTSNPN, CDR2 SVGIG (reference sequence). Trimming at V came to 3 bases and at J to 3 bases, leaving 2 bases not matched to a gene.

The V gene is TRBV21-1, the J gene TRBJ1-2. TRBV21-1 is recorded as a pseudogene. This CDR3 region has 14 residues. The CDR3, as DNA: TGTGCCAGCAGCCCCCGGATGCCAAGGGCTGGCTACACCTTC. This codes for CASSPRMPRAGYTF.

The gene calls are TRBV7-2 and TRBJ1-3, with 9 bases fitting TRBD1. This CDR3 spans 17 amino acids. The ends lost 4 bases at V and 4 bases at J; junction bases unmatched: 11. The germline V gene has CDR1 SGHTA and CDR2 FQGNSA. Written as DNA, the CDR3 is TGTGCCAGCAGCTACGCTGGGGGGACAGGGTACGGAAACACCATATATTTT. This translates into CASSYAGGTGYGNTIYF.

The sample holds a few counts of this clone. The chain couples TRBV6-1 to TRBJ1-1; D not certain. Germline V gene lookup returns CDR1 MNHNS and CDR2 SASEGT. Between the trimmed V and J ends, which lost 6 bases and 4 bases, there was a span of 12 bases. The CDR3 length is 13 residues. CDR3 protein: CASRRLTGTEAFF. The CDR3 DNA is TGTGCCAGCAGAAGGCTAACGGGCACTGAAGCTTTCTTT.

The chain employs TRBV30 and TRBJ1-3, with D unclear. The CDR3 loop spans 16 amino acids. The V end lost 0 bases, the J end lost 1 base, and 13 bases lay between the germline ends. CDR1 and CDR2 from the germline V gene are GTSNPN and SVGIG (reference sequence). CDR3 loop: CAWSVGKVLSGNTIYF. The CDR3 DNA is TGTGCCTGGAGTGTCGGGAAAGTGTTATCTGGAAACACCATATATTTT.

The J gene is TRBJ1-5, the V gene TRBV29-1; 7 bases agree with TRBD1. The CDR3 extends over 13 amino acids. V lost 6 bases, J lost 2 bases, and 4 bases stayed unmatched. In germline, CDR1 is SQVTM, CDR2 ANQGSEA. The CDR3 DNA reads as TGCAGCGTCGCTACAGGGGGCAATCAGCCCCAGCATTTT. Translation gives CSVATGGNQPQHF. Using reference TRBV29-1 and TRBJ1-5 for the parts outside the CDR3, the full variable domain is SAVISQKPSRDICQRGTSLTIQCQVDSQVTMMFWYRQQPGQSLTLIATANQGSEATYESGFVIDKFPISRPNLTFSTLTVSNMSPEDSSIYLCSVATGGNQPQHFGDGTRLSIL.